This TCR beta chain was found in a study of CD8 T cells in Susac syndrome. CDR1 is MNHEY and CDR2 is SMNVEV in the germline V gene (reference sequence). The length of the CDR3 is 16 residues. With V trimmed by 0 bases and J by 1 base, 3 bases remained unmatched. Reverse transcription used about 0.5 to 1 ug RNA and random hexamers. Using its own MiXCR run on the immunoSEQ multiplex PCR reads, TCRdb lists one record per CDR3 protein. The data hold around 80,000 distinct CDR3 sequences, with roughly 90% observed a single time. This chain connects TRBV27 to TRBJ2-1, with 7 bases that match TRBD2. The receptor was derived from a human donor with multiple sclerosis. Sample: CD8+ T cells from PBMCs. The CDR3 nucleotides read TGTGCCAGCAGTTTATCGGCGGGAGCATCCTACAATGAGCAGTTCTTC. Amino acids: CASSLSAGASYNEQFF.